This T cell receptor (beta chain) originates from a study of cytomegalovirus exposure and HLA in healthy donors (dated by TCRdb to about 2017). The study in broad terms: According to an earlier analysis of around 600 of the donors, 150 million to 200 million T cells yielded 95 million to 140 million unique TCR beta sequences and about 300 Gb of sequence data. Roughly 300 gigabases of sequencing data and about 92 million unique TCR sequences made up an early release that covered nearly 650 HLA-typed donors. Of the roughly 410 genotyped donors, roughly 80% were placed in the genetic ancestry cluster associated with self-reported Caucasian donors. The study aimed to test whether cataloging public T cell receptors could reveal signatures of past pathogen exposure. Using immunosequencing, the study profiled T cell repertoires from 500 to 800 subjects and related those repertoires to cytomegalovirus serostatus. In addition to the first cohort of 666 subjects, a separate validation cohort of around 110 different subjects was used. To predict cytomegalovirus infection status, the study combined high-throughput TCR immunosequencing, statistical association of individual TCRs with disease status, and machine learning. A later analysis re-analyzed previously published TCR beta repertoires from about 600 donors and added high-resolution HLA genotyping to study TCR occurrence patterns. Rather than drawing on any new phenotypic data, the later analysis identified candidate immune exposures from TCR beta sequences and the way those sequences occurred across donors. An earlier analysis of some 500 of the donors used high-throughput TCR beta sequencing to judge whether each TCR beta V gene segment behaved as functional or pseudogenic. Donor age, sex, ethnicity and CMV serostatus were collected together with the repertoire data. A later genetic analysis used genome-wide SNP genotypes for about 65% of the roughly 700 donors, treating that subset as a discovery cohort. All discovery cohort repertoires had been generated using a single sequencing platform. Class I and class II HLA loci were covered by the typing at four-digit resolution. The number of typed donors differed by locus: 629-630 for A, B, C, DRB1 and DQB1; 522 for DQA1; 606 for DPA1; and roughly 490 for DPB1. Four to six DR-DQ haplotypes were handled as single units for association and clustering, since linkage in the cohort was strong. Across some 400 genotyped donors of the cohort, an average of approximately 200,000 unique TCR beta nucleotide sequences per donor were sequenced, and around 19% of those sequences were non-productive. Broad study findings and their caveats: The 87-base-pair reads could not distinguish some IMGT-functional V segments, including TRBV6-2 and TRBV6-3, so those segments were excluded. About 17 rarely observed V segments, including chromosome 9 orphons, were excluded from the earlier analysis of approximately 500 of the donors because counts were too low. It was suggested by the authors that the approach could potentially be generalized to other disease states and immunological phenotypes. The study gave a list of under 200 TCR beta chains associated with cytomegalovirus. The presence/absence analyses assumed that sequencing depth was roughly uniform across donors, and that assumption may not be true. An earlier analysis of 450 to 750 of the donors showed that most TCR beta V segments appeared in productive rearrangements either about 87% or about 30% of the time, which broadly matched IMGT annotations. Cytomegalovirus status was reported to be diagnosed by the classifier with high specificity and sensitivity in both the original and validation cohorts. A later analysis found that HLA-associated TCR beta chains were more clonally expanded and had lower generation probabilities than equally common non-associated chains. While some public TCRs were present in many individuals, most TCR sequences turned up only very rarely across donors. In a later analysis, several top co-occurrence clusters were reported to appear linked to parvovirus B19, influenza, CMV and Epstein-Barr virus. Only TCR beta chains were sequenced in this cohort, and the absence of alpha or paired-chain data limited detectable features. CMV serostatus was the only immune exposure information available for the cohort. HLA typing was unavailable for some donors at each locus, so association tests used only the typed subset. In a later analysis, TCR association rates were found to vary across HLA loci, with the most associated TCRs seen for DRB1 alleles and the fewest for HLA-C alleles. The sequencing pipeline was judged likely to have produced a cluster of highly shared sequence variants as a technical artifact. A later analysis associated 16,951 TCR beta sequences with specific HLA alleles at a false discovery rate of 0.05. Correlated functional status among segregating V segments might be attributable to linkage disequilibrium, but an unknown experimental factor could not be ruled out. A further reported finding was that TCR beta sequences accurately predicted the HLA-A and HLA-B alleles for most subjects in the first cohort. A later analysis found that most CMV-associated TCR beta chains appeared HLA-restricted, with HLA associations seemingly driven largely by CMV exposure. Assigning TCR associations to individual alleles was difficult when HLA alleles, especially DR and DQ, strongly co-occurred. According to a later genetic analysis, donors in an Asian-associated ancestry cluster had fewer N-insertions in productive TCRs than the approximately 630-donor mean. In vitro tests confirmed that a few of the cytomegalovirus-associated TCR beta chains recognize cytomegalovirus antigens. An association between a missense DCLRE1C variant and V-gene and J-gene trimming of TCR beta chains was found in a later genetic analysis and replicated in an independent cohort.

The library was made by the immunoSEQ multiplex PCR assay. A mixture of 60 forward primers for TCR Vbeta segments and 13 reverse primers for TCR Jbeta segments was used in the multiplex PCR. The CDR3 region of rearranged TCR beta genes was amplified from genomic DNA by a multiplex PCR assay. On the Illumina HiSeq System, the amplified TCR beta libraries were sequenced as 87-base-pair reads. For the original study's pipeline: A later analysis tallied about 77 million unique TCR beta chains across the 666 repertoires, and approximately 9.9 million of those chains were shared by two or more donors. Raw reads were error-corrected and collapsed into unique sequences by a nearest-neighbor algorithm in which closely related sequences were merged to remove PCR and sequencing errors. CDR3 sequences were aligned to IMGT reference sequences to assign V, D and J gene segments. For a sequence to be retained, at least a six-nucleotide match to both a V gene segment and a J gene segment was required. Rearrangements were called productive when the CDR3 lacked stop codons and stayed in frame with V and J; all others were non-productive. Following IMGT convention, CDR3 was defined as the stretch from the second conserved V-encoded cysteine up to the conserved J-encoded phenylalanine. Sequences without an unambiguous match to a single V gene segment were excluded from the earlier analysis of a few hundred of the donors. An earlier analysis of several hundred of the donors called V segments functional above 56.7% productive rearrangements and segregating when the between-donor standard deviation exceeded 5%. A statistical classification framework was developed to diagnose cytomegalovirus status using the catalog of TCR beta chain sequences. In a later analysis, TCR nucleotide sequences were compared against IMGT/GENE-DB human TR gene sequences so that V and J genes could be assigned. Using the TCRdist pipeline, a later analysis assigned CDR3 sequences along with most-parsimonious VDJ recombination scenarios. A later analysis defined each TCR beta chain by its CDR3 amino acid sequence plus V-gene family, and excluded reads lacking a unique V-gene family. A later analysis removed 550 to 700 highly shared, low-generation-probability nucleotide sequences to deal with suspected cross-contamination and a sequencing artifact. A later analysis calculated a clonal expansion index for each public chain from normalized within-repertoire ranks of inferred template counts. In a later analysis, generation probabilities were computed using a VDJ recombination model fitted to out-of-frame rearrangements, and the results were checked against IGoR. Hypergeometric tests were used in a later analysis to score TCR-TCR, TCR-HLA and TCR-CMV co-occurrence, with a repertoire-size bias correction applied to the TCR pairs. A later analysis estimated false discovery rates by permuting HLA or CMV assignments 20 times. In a later analysis, co-occurring TCRs were grouped using DBSCAN, with TCRdist sequence similarity added in when clustering inside HLA-allele-positive subsets. For co-occurrence clustering, repertoires with fewer than 30,000 or more than 120,000 public chains were excluded, along with roughly 5 repertoires with anomalous nucleotide sharing. TCRdb obtained this table from immuneACCESS and retained in-frame rearrangements with V and J assigned. These tables miss some clones; where compared with another copy, unresolved V genes account for less than half of the shortfall, and the remainder is unexplained. That table furnishes V, J and clone size, whereas the DNA furnished D and trimming. The sample records 150,000 to 200,000 clones, 70% to 90% of which are singletons. The ten largest clones capture 1.5% to 2% of the sample.

The cohort consisted of fewer than 700 healthy bone marrow donors. Cohort members were all nominally healthy when sampled, although unrecorded immune exposures were likely present. The donor was CMV seronegative and belonged to the group of roughly 330 seronegative cohort members. A peripheral blood sample was collected from each donor, and TCR beta sequencing was performed on peripheral blood mononuclear cells. The Qiagen DNeasy Blood Extraction Kit was used to extract genomic DNA from the blood cell samples. In its sample, this clone was seen a few times. Its target antigen remains unknown. Per-nucleotide qualities are absent, and no much larger clonotype sits a single base away. From the germline V gene (reference sequence), CDR1 is SGHAT and CDR2 is FQDESV. The CDR3, from cysteine to phenylalanine, totals 16 residues. Kept here is only the CDR3 DNA, which spans 48 bases and is read in frame from base 1. Trimming takes 0 bases off V and 5 bases off J; junction bases not matched to a gene: 9.

The rearrangement combines TRBV11-1 with TRBJ2-5; the junction holds 7 bases that match TRBD1. The material sequenced was PBMCs. The clonotype comes from a woman aged 18 to 35 in good health and CMV-seronegative. The CDR3 protein sequence reads: CASSLALDTGDETQYF. The DNA is TGTGCCAGCAGCTTAGCTTTGGATACAGGGGATGAGACCCAGTACTTC.